The present TCR beta chain was sequenced within a study of blood T cell repertoires in COVID-19. Background on the study: Researchers got acute and convalescent COVID-19 samples from the United States, Italy and Spain.

Data came from immunoSEQ multiplex PCR; TCRdb stores just in-frame clones and leaves some out. Altogether about 670,000 clones are present, about 90% being singletons, with the ten largest covering about 0.26%. The germline CDR1 and CDR2 sequences are SNHLY and FYNNEI. This CDR3 is 15 amino acids long. V lost 4 bases, J lost 0 bases, and 9 bases lay in between. V gene TRBV2 combines with J gene TRBJ1-4; D is uncertain. The receptor comes from a woman aged 18-29 years with acute or convalescent COVID-19. The sample comprised peripheral blood. The CDR3 DNA reads TGTGCCAGCAGTGGTGGGAGGACAACTAATGAAAAACTGTTTTTT. It is translated as CASSGGRTTNEKLFF.